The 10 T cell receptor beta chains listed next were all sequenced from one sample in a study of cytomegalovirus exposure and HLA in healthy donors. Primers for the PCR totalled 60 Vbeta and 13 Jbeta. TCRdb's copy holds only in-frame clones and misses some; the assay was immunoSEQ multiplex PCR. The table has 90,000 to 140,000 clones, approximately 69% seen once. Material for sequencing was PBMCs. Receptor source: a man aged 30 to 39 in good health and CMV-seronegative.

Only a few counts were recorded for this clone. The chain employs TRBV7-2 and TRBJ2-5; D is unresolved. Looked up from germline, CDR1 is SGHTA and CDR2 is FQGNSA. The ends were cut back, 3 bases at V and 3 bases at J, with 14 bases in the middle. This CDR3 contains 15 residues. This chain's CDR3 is CASSLQLSKEETQYF. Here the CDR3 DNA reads TGTGCCAGCAGCTTGCAACTTAGCAAGGAAGAGACCCAGTACTTC.

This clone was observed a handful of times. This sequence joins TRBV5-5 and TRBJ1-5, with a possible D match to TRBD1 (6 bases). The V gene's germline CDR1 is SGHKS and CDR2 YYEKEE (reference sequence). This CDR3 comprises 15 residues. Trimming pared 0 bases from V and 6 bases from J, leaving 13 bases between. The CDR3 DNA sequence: TGTGCCAGCAGCTTGGTTGAGGGAGGGGGTCAGCCCCAGCATTTT. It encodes CASSLVEGGGQPQHF.

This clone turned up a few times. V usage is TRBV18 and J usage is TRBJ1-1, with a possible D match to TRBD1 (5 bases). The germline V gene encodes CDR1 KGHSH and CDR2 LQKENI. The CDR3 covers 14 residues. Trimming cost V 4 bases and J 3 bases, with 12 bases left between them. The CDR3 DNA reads TGTGCCAGCTCACTCTCAGGGCCCGACACTGAAGCTTTCTTT. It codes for CASSLSGPDTEAFF.

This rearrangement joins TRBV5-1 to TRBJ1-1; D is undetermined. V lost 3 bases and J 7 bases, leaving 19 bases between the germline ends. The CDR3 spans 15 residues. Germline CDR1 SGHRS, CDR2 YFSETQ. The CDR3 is CASSSSSTNLNEAFF. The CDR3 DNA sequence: TGCGCCAGCAGCTCCTCTTCGACTAATTTAAATGAAGCTTTCTTT.

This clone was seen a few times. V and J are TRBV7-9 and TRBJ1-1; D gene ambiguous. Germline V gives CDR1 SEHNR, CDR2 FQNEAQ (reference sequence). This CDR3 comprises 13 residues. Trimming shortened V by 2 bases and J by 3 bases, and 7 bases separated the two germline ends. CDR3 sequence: CASSLFADTEAFF. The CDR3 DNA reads TGTGCCAGCAGCTTATTCGCGGACACTGAAGCTTTCTTT.

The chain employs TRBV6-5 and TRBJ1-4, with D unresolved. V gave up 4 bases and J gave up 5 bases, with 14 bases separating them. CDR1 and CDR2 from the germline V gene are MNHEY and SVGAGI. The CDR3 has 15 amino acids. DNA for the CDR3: TGTGCCAGCAGTTCGTCCAGCGGAAGGAATGAAAAACTGTTTTTT. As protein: CASSSSSGRNEKLFF.

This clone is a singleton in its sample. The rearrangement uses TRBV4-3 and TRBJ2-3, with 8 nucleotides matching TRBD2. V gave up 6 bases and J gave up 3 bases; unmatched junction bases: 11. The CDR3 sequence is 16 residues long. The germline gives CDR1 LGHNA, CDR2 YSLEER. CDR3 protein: CASSLDRVAGTDTQYF. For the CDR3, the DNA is TGCGCCAGCAGTCTCGACCGGGTAGCGGGAACAGATACGCAGTATTTT.

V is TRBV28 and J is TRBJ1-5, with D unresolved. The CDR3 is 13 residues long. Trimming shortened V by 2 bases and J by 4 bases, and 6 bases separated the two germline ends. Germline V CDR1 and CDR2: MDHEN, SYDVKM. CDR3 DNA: TGTGCCAGCAGTTTACAGAATAATCAGCCCCAGCATTTT. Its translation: CASSLQNNQPQHF.

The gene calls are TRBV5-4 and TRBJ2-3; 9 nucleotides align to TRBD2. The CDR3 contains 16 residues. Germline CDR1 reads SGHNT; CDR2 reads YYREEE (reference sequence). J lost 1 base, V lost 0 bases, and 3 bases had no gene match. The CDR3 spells CASSLELAGGTDTQYF. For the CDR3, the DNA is TGTGCCAGCAGCTTGGAACTAGCGGGCGGCACAGATACGCAGTATTTT.

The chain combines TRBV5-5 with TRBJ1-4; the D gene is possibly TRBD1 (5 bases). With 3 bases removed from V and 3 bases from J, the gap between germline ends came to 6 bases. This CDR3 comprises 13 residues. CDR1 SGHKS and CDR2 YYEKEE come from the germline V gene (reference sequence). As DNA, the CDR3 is TGTGCCAGCAGCTGGGGCTCTAATGAAAAACTGTTTTTT. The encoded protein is CASSWGSNEKLFF.